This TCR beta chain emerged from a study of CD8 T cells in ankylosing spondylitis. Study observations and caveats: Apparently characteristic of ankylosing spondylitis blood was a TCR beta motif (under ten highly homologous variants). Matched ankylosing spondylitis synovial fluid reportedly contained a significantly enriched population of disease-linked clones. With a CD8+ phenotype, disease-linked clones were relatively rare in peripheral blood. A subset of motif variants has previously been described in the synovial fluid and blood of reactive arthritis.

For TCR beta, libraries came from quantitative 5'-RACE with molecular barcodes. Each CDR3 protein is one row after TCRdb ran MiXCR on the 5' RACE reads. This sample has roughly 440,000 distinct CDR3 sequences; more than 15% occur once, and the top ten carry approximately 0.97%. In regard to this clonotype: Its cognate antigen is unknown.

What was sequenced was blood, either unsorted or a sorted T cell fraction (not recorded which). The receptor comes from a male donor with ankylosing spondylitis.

The CDR3 reads CASSRSSGLTDTQYF. As DNA, the CDR3 is TGTGCCAGCAGCCGATCTAGCGGACTCACAGATACGCAGTATTTT. This chain joins TRBV3-1 and TRBJ2-3, with TRBD2 matching over 7 bases. The V segment lost 4 bases and the J segment 2 bases; nucleotides outside the gene matches: 6. CDR3 length equals 15 residues. Germline V gene lookup returns CDR1 LGHDT and CDR2 YNNKEL (reference sequence).